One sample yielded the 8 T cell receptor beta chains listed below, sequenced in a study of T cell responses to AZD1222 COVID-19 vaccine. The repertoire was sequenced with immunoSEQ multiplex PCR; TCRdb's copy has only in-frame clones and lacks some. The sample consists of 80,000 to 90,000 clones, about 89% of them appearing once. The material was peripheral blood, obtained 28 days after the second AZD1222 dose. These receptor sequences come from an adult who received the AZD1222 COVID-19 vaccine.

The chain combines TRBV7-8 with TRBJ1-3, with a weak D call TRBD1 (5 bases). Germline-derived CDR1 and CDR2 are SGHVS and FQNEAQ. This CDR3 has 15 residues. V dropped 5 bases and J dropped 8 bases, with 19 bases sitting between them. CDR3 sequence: CASSLLYLGGDTIYF. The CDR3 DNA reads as TGTGCCAGCAGCCTCCTATACCTTGGGGGGGACACCATATATTTT.

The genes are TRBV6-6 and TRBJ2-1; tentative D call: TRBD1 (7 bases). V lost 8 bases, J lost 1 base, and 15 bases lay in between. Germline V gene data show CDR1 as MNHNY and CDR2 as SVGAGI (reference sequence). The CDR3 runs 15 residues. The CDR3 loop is CASHEQGGSYNEQFF. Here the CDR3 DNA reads TGTGCCAGCCATGAGCAGGGGGGTTCCTACAATGAGCAGTTCTTC.

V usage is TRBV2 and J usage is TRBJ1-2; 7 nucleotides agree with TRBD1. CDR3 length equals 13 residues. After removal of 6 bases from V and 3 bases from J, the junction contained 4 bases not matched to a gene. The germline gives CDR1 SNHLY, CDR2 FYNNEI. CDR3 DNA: TGTGCCAGCAGGTACGGGACAGACTATGGCTACACCTTC. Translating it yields CASRYGTDYGYTF.

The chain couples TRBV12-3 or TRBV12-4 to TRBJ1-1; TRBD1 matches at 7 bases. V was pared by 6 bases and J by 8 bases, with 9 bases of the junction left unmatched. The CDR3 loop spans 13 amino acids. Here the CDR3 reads CASRHDRAIEAFF. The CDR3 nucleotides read TGTGCCAGCAGACACGACAGGGCAATCGAAGCTTTCTTT.

For the CDR3, the DNA is TGTGCCAGCAGCTTGACGACGAATGTCTACGAGCAGTACTTC. It translates to CASSLTTNVYEQYF. This chain links TRBV7-8 with TRBJ2-7; D gene uncertain. Germline V gene data show CDR1 as SGHVS and CDR2 as FQNEAQ. The CDR3 length is 14 residues. The V end lost 3 bases, the J end lost 3 bases, and 12 bases lay between the germline ends.

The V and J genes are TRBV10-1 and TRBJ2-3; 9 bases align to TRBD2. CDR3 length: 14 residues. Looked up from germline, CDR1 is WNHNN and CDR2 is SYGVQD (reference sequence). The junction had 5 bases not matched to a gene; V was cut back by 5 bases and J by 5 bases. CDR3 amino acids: CASSSGGREDTQYF. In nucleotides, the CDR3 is TGCGCCAGCAGTAGCGGGGGGCGGGAAGATACGCAGTATTTT.

For the CDR3, the DNA is TGCGCCAGCAGCCAAGAAGCCGGGCGGAACGGTAATTCACCCCTCCACTTT. Residues: CASSQEAGRNGNSPLHF. V is TRBV4-1 and J is TRBJ1-6, with no clear D. V shed 0 bases and J shed 6 bases, with 15 bases lying between them. The CDR3 runs 17 residues. Germline values: CDR1 MGHRA, CDR2 YSYEKL.

The chain's CDR3 is CASSYATGSNQPQHF. DNA for the CDR3: TGTGCCAGCAGCTACGCCACAGGTAGCAATCAGCCCCAGCATTTT. This chain joins TRBV11-2 and TRBJ1-5; D possibly corresponds to TRBD1 (5 bases). The CDR3 runs 15 residues. V was clipped by 4 bases and J by 0 bases, with 10 bases between them. CDR1 and CDR2 from the germline V gene are SGHAT and FQNNGV.